The rows below give T cell receptor beta chains drawn from one sample of a study of post-analysis software for immune sequencing data. Via MiXCR, TCRdb re-called the PCR reads, giving one row per CDR3 protein. The sample yields 650,000 to 850,000 distinct CDR3 sequences, about 43% seen once. The sample consisted of blood. Source of these receptors: a girl under 18 with multiple sclerosis. The CDR3 runs from the conserved cysteine through the conserved F or W. D genes are given only for firm matches. Not all rows give a size; the values are once, few, many and, for expanded clones, a class.

cdr3_nt: TGTGCCAGCAGCCAAGAAGTAGGCGGCACAGATACGCAGTATTTT; cdr3_aa: CASSQEVGGTDTQYF; v_call: TRBV14; clone_size: few; d_call: NA; j_call: TRBJ2-3
cdr3_nt: TGTGCCAGCAGTCTAACAGGCCAGGGAGGCTACACCTTC; cdr3_aa: CASSLTGQGGYTF; v_call: TRBV6-5; clone_size: NA; d_call: NA; j_call: TRBJ1-2
cdr3_nt: TGTGCCAGCAGCTTAAGGCCCTCTTGCGGCGAGCAGTACTTC; cdr3_aa: CASSLRPSCGEQYF; v_call: TRBV7-9; clone_size: once; d_call: NA; j_call: TRBJ2-7
cdr3_nt: TGCAGTGCTAGAGATTACTCCGGGACTAGCGGCACAGATACGCAGTATTTT; cdr3_aa: CSARDYSGTSGTDTQYF; v_call: TRBV20-1; clone_size: NA; d_call: TRBD2; j_call: TRBJ2-3
cdr3_nt: TGCAGCGTTGAAGGGGGTGAGGGTGGCTACACCTTC; cdr3_aa: CSVEGGEGGYTF; v_call: TRBV29-1; clone_size: NA; d_call: NA; j_call: TRBJ1-2
cdr3_nt: TGTGCCAGCAGCTTAAAGACTAGCGGGAGCAATGAGCAGTTCTTC; cdr3_aa: CASSLKTSGSNEQFF; v_call: TRBV7-9; clone_size: NA; d_call: TRBD2; j_call: TRBJ2-1
cdr3_nt: TGCAGTGCTAGAGATTTGACAGGGGGCCACTATGGCTACACCTTC; cdr3_aa: CSARDLTGGHYGYTF; v_call: TRBV20-1; clone_size: NA; d_call: TRBD1; j_call: TRBJ1-2
cdr3_nt: TGTGCCAGCAGTTTAAAGGGGCGCCAGTACTTC; cdr3_aa: CASSLKGRQYF; v_call: TRBV12-3/TRBV12-4; clone_size: NA; d_call: NA; j_call: TRBJ2-7
cdr3_nt: TGTGCCAGCTGCGGCCCCCGGGGCAATCAGCCCCAGCATTTT; cdr3_aa: CASCGPRGNQPQHF; v_call: TRBV12-3/TRBV12-4; clone_size: few; d_call: NA; j_call: TRBJ1-5
cdr3_nt: TGCAGCGTTGAGTTTGGTAGCGGGAGTTATGAGACCCAGTACTTC; cdr3_aa: CSVEFGSGSYETQYF; v_call: TRBV29-1; clone_size: NA; d_call: TRBD2; j_call: TRBJ2-5
cdr3_nt: TGTGCCAGCAGCCCCCCGACGCCGAGCTCTGGGACCAACGTCCTGACTTTC; cdr3_aa: CASSPPTPSSGTNVLTF; v_call: TRBV7-9; clone_size: NA; d_call: NA; j_call: TRBJ2-6
cdr3_nt: TGTGCCAGCAGCTTGCGGGAGAGGTCCTACGAGCAGTACTTC; cdr3_aa: CASSLRERSYEQYF; v_call: TRBV7-9; clone_size: few; d_call: TRBD2; j_call: TRBJ2-7
cdr3_nt: TGTGCCTCCCCGAGGTCGGGACACAAGGACTATGGCTACACCTTC; cdr3_aa: CASPRSGHKDYGYTF; v_call: TRBV30; clone_size: few; d_call: NA; j_call: TRBJ1-2
cdr3_nt: TGTGCCAGCAGTGAACTACTAGCGGGAGGAAATACGCAGTATTTT; cdr3_aa: CASSELLAGGNTQYF; v_call: TRBV25-1; clone_size: NA; d_call: TRBD2; j_call: TRBJ2-3
cdr3_nt: TGTGCCAGCTGGGAGTATCGGTCTAACGCTGAAGCTTTCTTT; cdr3_aa: CASWEYRSNAEAFF; v_call: TRBV2; clone_size: NA; d_call: NA; j_call: TRBJ1-1